The rows below give T cell receptor beta chains drawn from one sample of a study of blood T cell repertoires in COVID-19. Profiled with immunoSEQ multiplex PCR; TCRdb holds only in-frame clones, not every one. The data show about 190,000 clones, about nine tenths seen once. Sequenced: peripheral blood. The receptors stem from a man aged 35 to 55 with acute or convalescent COVID-19. CDR3s leave out the opening cysteine and the closing phenylalanine or tryptophan. Fields, in order: V gene, J gene, CDR3 protein.

TRBV13	TRBJ1-2	ASSSLSGTANYGYT
TRBV7-2	TRBJ2-3	ASSLMGGGTFTDTQY
TRBV25-1	TRBJ1-6	ASSGAGMNSPLH
TRBV6-5	TRBJ2-1	ASSQGQLHYNEQF
TRBV5-1	TRBJ1-1	ASSSRGVMNTEAF
TRBV13	TRBJ2-1	ASSLVGGYNEQF
TRBV20-1	TRBJ1-5	SASSQGVNQPQH
TRBV6-2/TRBV6-3	TRBJ1-2	ASSYSPRGSYGYT
TRBV19	TRBJ2-2	ASSVRGNTGELF
TRBV9	TRBJ1-3	ASSAGTFISGNTIY
TRBV19	TRBJ2-1	ASSIGGNNEQF
TRBV19	TRBJ2-3	ASSPRTGGFADTQY
TRBV7-9	TRBJ2-7	ASRKTGTFFSYEQY
TRBV7-2	TRBJ2-2	ASSTDIGELF
TRBV7-2	TRBJ1-2	ASSLGTGRPHT
TRBV5-1	TRBJ2-1	ASSFPGEQF
TRBV7-3	TRBJ2-2	ASSSTTGVGGELF
TRBV19	TRBJ1-3	ASVSGNTIY
TRBV27	TRBJ1-1	ASSLLRGPEAF
TRBV4-1	TRBJ2-2	ASSQDRGAGELF
TRBV20-1	TRBJ2-2	SASYGWNTGELF
TRBV3-1/TRBV3-2	TRBJ1-5	ASSIKDRWSNQPQH